This passage covers 18 T cell receptor beta chains from one sample sequenced in a study of cytomegalovirus exposure and HLA in healthy donors. PCR was performed using 60 Vbeta and 13 Jbeta primers. Libraries were prepared by immunoSEQ multiplex PCR; TCRdb keeps only in-frame clonotypes and omits some of them. The table includes over 150,000 clones, approximately 67% detected once. Sequenced sample: PBMCs. The receptors here all came from a woman under 30 in good health and CMV-seropositive.

The chain recombines TRBV5-1 with TRBJ1-2; perhaps TRBD1 as D (5 bases). Per germline, CDR1 SGHRS and CDR2 YFSETQ. CDR3 size: 13 residues. Deletions cut 1 base from V and 4 bases from J, with 8 bases between. The CDR3 DNA sequence: TGCGCCAGCAGCTTGTTGGGACTCTATGGCTACACCTTC. Its translation: CASSLLGLYGYTF.

In this sample, this clone turned up once. This chain joins TRBV7-9 and TRBJ2-4, with 9 bases aligning to TRBD1. The CDR3 covers 17 residues. Germline-derived CDR1 and CDR2 are SEHNR and FQNEAQ (reference sequence). The trim removed 1 base at V and 12 bases at J, leaving 16 bases unmatched. The CDR3, as DNA: TGTGCCAGCAGCTTAGGAGGTCCTACAGGGGGCGCGGGCAGTCAGTACTTC. Protein sequence: CASSLGGPTGGAGSQYF.

The rearrangement uses TRBV10-3 and TRBJ1-1, with 7 bases fitting TRBD1. The junction had 5 bases not matched to a gene; V was cut back by 6 bases and J by 1 base. CDR3 size: 14 residues. The germline CDR1 and CDR2 sequences are ENHRY and SYGVKD. As DNA, the CDR3 is TGTGCCATCAGAACCGGGACAGAGAACACTGAAGCTTTCTTT. As protein: CAIRTGTENTEAFF.

The chain recombines TRBV7-8 with TRBJ1-1; 8 bases agree with TRBD1. CDR1 SGHVS and CDR2 FQNEAQ come from the germline V gene. CDR3 length: 13 amino acids. The ends lost 5 bases at V and 8 bases at J; junction bases unmatched: 7. The DNA for the CDR3 is TGTGCCAGCAGCCCTCAGGGGGCATCGGAAGCTTTCTTT. It encodes CASSPQGASEAFF. Full variable domain (rest looked up from reference TRBV7-8 and TRBJ1-1): GAGVSQSPRYKVAKRGQDVALRCDPISGHVSLFWYQQALGQGPEFLTYFQNEAQLDKSGLPSDRFFAERPEGSVSTLKIQRTQQEDSAVYLCASSPQGASEAFFGQGTRLTVV.

In this sample, this clone turned up a few times. The chain uses TRBV6-1 and TRBJ2-1; a weak D match, TRBD2 (6 bases). V lost 8 bases and J lost 4, with 18 bases in between. Germline V gene data show CDR1 as MNHNS and CDR2 as SASEGT. This CDR3 contains 15 residues. CDR3 residues: CASPREPSSYNEQFF. CDR3 nucleotides: TGTGCCAGCCCTCGGGAGCCTAGCAGTTACAATGAGCAGTTCTTC.

The CDR3 is CASSDGGAGSYNEQFF. The CDR3 DNA reads TGTGCCAGCAGCGACGGGGGGGCCGGCTCCTACAATGAGCAGTTCTTC. The genes are TRBV7-3 and TRBJ2-1; TRBD2 aligns across 8 bases. With V trimmed by 5 bases and J by 0 bases, 6 bases remained unmatched. Germline V gene sequence: CDR1 SGHTA, CDR2 FQGTGA. The CDR3 is made up of 16 amino acids.

The count of this clone is one. This chain links TRBV2 with TRBJ2-5, with 9 bases identical to TRBD1. The length of the CDR3 is 14 residues. The germline V gene has CDR1 SNHLY and CDR2 FYNNEI. The ends lost 7 bases at V and 2 bases at J; junction bases unmatched: 5. The CDR3: CASTLQGAQETQYF. The DNA for the CDR3 is TGTGCCAGCACCCTACAGGGGGCGCAAGAGACCCAGTACTTC.

The chain couples TRBV18 to TRBJ1-3; D remains unclear. Germline-derived CDR1 and CDR2 are KGHSH and LQKENI. There are 15 residues in the CDR3. Trimming pared 3 bases from V and 6 bases from J, leaving 15 bases between. CDR3 DNA sequence: TGTGCCAGCTCACCCAGTTCGTGGAGGGAAAACACCATATATTTT. It specifies CASSPSSWRENTIYF.

The chain joins TRBV19 to TRBJ2-7; the D gene is possibly TRBD1 (6 bases). The germline CDR1 and CDR2 sequences are LNHDA and SQIVND (reference sequence). Trimming took off 4 bases at V and 6 bases at J, with 19 bases between the two ends. This CDR3 comprises 15 residues. The CDR3: CASSTSGTSTPEQYF. The CDR3 DNA follows: TGTGCCAGTAGTACCTCCGGGACATCGACACCCGAGCAGTACTTC. Using reference TRBV19 and TRBJ2-7 for the parts outside the CDR3, the full variable domain is DGGITQSPKYLFRKEGQNVTLSCEQNLNHDAMYWYRQDPGQGLRLIYYSQIVNDFQKGDIAEGYSVSREKKESFPLTVTSAQKNPTAFYLCASSTSGTSTPEQYFGPGTRLTVT.

V usage is TRBV30 and J usage is TRBJ2-5; 9 bases fit TRBD1. The DNA end is more similar to TRBJ2-7, so the J call may be wrong. The CDR3 loop spans 14 amino acids. Germline loops: CDR1 GTSNPN, CDR2 SVGIG (reference sequence). The CDR3: CAWTTGTGSYEQYF. CDR3 DNA: TGTGCCTGGACGACCGGGACAGGGAGCTACGAGCAGTACTTC.

CDR3 coding DNA: TGTGCCTGGAGTGGGGCACCTCATGGGCCCGGCTACACCTTC. Translated, it gives CAWSGAPHGPGYTF. The rearrangement links TRBV30 to TRBJ1-2, with no clear D. This CDR3 has 14 amino acids. Germline V CDR1 and CDR2: GTSNPN, SVGIG (reference sequence). V was pared by 1 base and J by 8 bases, with 17 bases between. Full variable domain (missing parts from reference TRBV30 and TRBJ1-2): SQTIHQWPATLVQPVGSPLSLECTVEGTSNPNLYWYRQAAGRGLQLLFYSVGIGQISSEVPQNLSASRPQDRQFILSSKKLLLSDSGFYLCAWSGAPHGPGYTFGSGTRLTVV.

The V and J genes are TRBV19 and TRBJ2-1; D perhaps matches TRBD2 (6 bases). Germline V gives CDR1 LNHDA, CDR2 SQIVND (reference sequence). The length of the CDR3 is 14 residues. V lost 6 bases and J 3 bases, leaving 12 bases between the germline ends. The CDR3 coding sequence is TGTGCCAGTAGATACGGGAGAAGCTACAATGAGCAGTTCTTC. This translates into CASRYGRSYNEQFF.

The rearrangement links TRBV30 to TRBJ2-7, with D possibly being TRBD1 (5 bases). Germline V gene data show CDR1 as GTSNPN and CDR2 as SVGIG (reference sequence). The CDR3 loop spans 13 amino acids. Trimming removed 4 bases from V and 4 bases from J, with 14 bases in between. DNA for the CDR3: TGTGCCTGGACGACGGCAGGGAAATACGAGCAGTACTTC. Protein: CAWTTAGKYEQYF.

This clone was seen a few times. This sequence joins TRBV19 and TRBJ1-4; D uncertain. The CDR3 extends over 13 amino acids. V was pared by 5 bases and J by 8 bases, with 12 bases between. From germline, CDR1 is LNHDA and CDR2 SQIVND (reference sequence). The CDR3 loop reads CASSPRLREKLFF. In nucleotides, the CDR3 is TGTGCCAGTAGTCCCAGGCTACGGGAAAAACTGTTTTTT.

The rearrangement links TRBV4-1 to TRBJ1-4; 9 nucleotides agree with TRBD1. CDR3 length: 13 residues. Unmatched junction bases numbered 4, after V lost 8 bases and J lost 6 bases. From germline, CDR1 is MGHRA and CDR2 YSYEKL. CDR3 bases: TGCGCCAGCGGGGACAGGGAGGATGAAAAACTGTTTTTT. This gives the protein CASGDREDEKLFF.

This chain connects TRBV4-1 to TRBJ2-7, with D uncertain. The V end lost 4 bases, the J end lost 1 base, and 14 bases lay between the germline ends. Germline CDR1 reads MGHRA; CDR2 reads YSYEKL. The CDR3 covers 15 residues. The CDR3 sequence is CASSPYSTSSYEQYF. The CDR3 DNA reads TGCGCCAGCAGCCCCTACAGCACCTCTTCCTACGAGCAGTACTTC.

This rearrangement joins TRBV7-9 to TRBJ1-1; D ambiguous. This CDR3 has 13 amino acids. Deletions cut 5 bases from V and 1 base from J, with 8 bases between. Looked up from germline, CDR1 is SEHNR and CDR2 is FQNEAQ (reference sequence). The CDR3 sequence is CASSQTGNTEAFF. In DNA, the CDR3 is TGTGCCAGCAGCCAGACTGGGAACACTGAAGCTTTCTTT.

The CDR3 loop reads CASIGSWRSPLHF. Written as DNA, the CDR3 is TGTGCCAGCATTGGTAGTTGGAGATCACCCCTCCACTTT. The chain joins TRBV2 to TRBJ1-6; D ambiguous. Trimming left V 7 bases short and J 10 bases short, with 14 bases between. In germline, CDR1 is SNHLY, CDR2 FYNNEI. The CDR3 spans 13 residues.